Each of the 26 T cell receptor beta chains below was sequenced from the same sample in a study of Graves' ophthalmopathy and Graves' hyperthyroidism. Transcripts of RNA were the source for amplifying TCR beta CDR3 regions. Amplification began with first-round RT-PCR using HTBI primers, then second-round multiplex PCR was performed. Using its own MiXCR run on the multiplex PCR reads, TCRdb lists one record per CDR3 protein. The sample has about 550,000 distinct CDR3 sequences, 35% to 40% seen once; the top ten hold 4% to 5%. What was sequenced was peripheral blood or thyroid tissue (not recorded which). These receptors were obtained from an adult man with Graves' hyperthyroidism.

This clonotype was recorded many times. This chain joins TRBV13 and TRBJ1-1; D call uncertain. Germline assignment: CDR1 PRHDT and CDR2 FYEKMQ (reference sequence). The CDR3 consists of 18 residues. V was trimmed by 5 bases and J by 0 bases, leaving 22 bases between them. CDR3 DNA sequence: TGTGCCAGCAGCCCCGGTGGGCTCTCGGCCCCCATGAACACTGAAGCTTTCTTT. This codes for CASSPGGLSAPMNTEAFF.

This clonotype was recorded many times. The chain links TRBV2 to TRBJ1-2; weak D call: TRBD1 (6 bases). This CDR3 has 15 residues. V lost 0 bases to trimming and J lost 1 base, with 9 bases between them. Germline loops: CDR1 SNHLY, CDR2 FYNNEI. CDR3: CASSEAGGFNYGYTF. CDR3 nucleotide sequence: TGTGCCAGCAGTGAAGCAGGGGGGTTTAACTATGGCTACACCTTC.

This clonotype was observed at least ten times. The gene calls are TRBV6-1 and TRBJ1-5; TRBD1 might be the D (5 bases). This CDR3 contains 13 residues. V lost 8 bases, J lost 4 bases, and 12 bases lay in between. Per the germline V gene, CDR1 is MNHNS and CDR2 is SASEGT. CDR3 in amino acids: CASWGRENQPQHF. The CDR3 nucleotides read TGTGCCAGCTGGGGCAGGGAGAATCAGCCCCAGCATTTT.

This clonotype was counted at least ten times. This chain's CDR3 is CSVVDRVYWDGYTF. DNA for the CDR3: TGCAGCGTGGTAGACAGGGTGTATTGGGATGGCTACACCTTC. The genes are TRBV29-1 and TRBJ1-2, with 7 bases aligning to TRBD1. The CDR3 is 14 amino acids. V shed 6 bases and J 6 bases; nucleotides not matched to a gene: 13. Germline V gene lookup returns CDR1 SQVTM and CDR2 ANQGSEA.

V is TRBV2 and J is TRBJ1-5; 7 nucleotides agree with TRBD1. Germline CDR1 is SNHLY and CDR2 is FYNNEI. V shed 11 bases, J shed 7 bases, and the junction held 11 bases outside the gene matches. The CDR3 runs 13 residues. The CDR3 reads CACRRDSRQPQHF. The CDR3 DNA follows: TGTGCCTGTAGAAGGGACAGTAGGCAGCCCCAGCATTTT.

This clonotype showed up just a few times. The chain joins TRBV5-6 to TRBJ1-4; TRBD1 might be the D (5 bases). Trimming took off 3 bases at V and 4 bases at J, with 16 bases between the two ends. CDR1 SGHDT and CDR2 YYEEEE come from the germline V gene. This CDR3 is 16 amino acids long. The CDR3 nucleotides are TGTGCCAGCAGCTCCTTATCGGGACCGATTAATGAAAAACTGTTTTTT. Amino acid sequence: CASSSLSGPINEKLFF.

The J gene is TRBJ1-3, the V gene TRBV12-3 or TRBV12-4; the D gene is possibly TRBD1 (6 bases). With 5 bases removed from V and 0 bases from J, the gap between germline ends came to 20 bases. The CDR3 covers 18 residues. The CDR3 sequence: CASSTPSSTGTSGNTIYF. CDR3 bases: TGTGCCAGCAGTACCCCAAGCAGCACAGGGACCTCTGGAAACACCATATATTTT.

The V and J genes are TRBV19 and TRBJ1-5, with D tentatively TRBD1 (5 bases). From germline, CDR1 is LNHDA and CDR2 SQIVND (reference sequence). The CDR3 sequence is 15 residues long. Trimming took 3 bases from V and 1 from J, leaving 10 bases between them. CDR3 sequence: CASSIAGMSNQPQHF. DNA for the CDR3: TGTGCCAGTAGTATCGCAGGGATGAGCAATCAGCCCCAGCATTTT. The variable domain in full, with the rest retrieved from reference TRBV19 and TRBJ1-5, is DGGITQSPKYLFRKEGQNVTLSCEQNLNHDAMYWYRQDPGQGLRLIYYSQIVNDFQKGDIAEGYSVSREKKESFPLTVTSAQKNPTAFYLCASSIAGMSNQPQHFGDGTRLSIL.

This clonotype was seen repeatedly, ten times or more. The V gene is TRBV7-8, the J gene TRBJ2-7, with D possibly TRBD2 on 6 matching bases. The CDR3 sequence is 13 residues long. Trimming pared 4 bases from V and 3 bases from J, leaving 10 bases between. Looked up from germline, CDR1 is SGHVS and CDR2 is FQNEAQ. CDR3 in DNA: TGTGCCAGCAGCTGGGGGGTCTTCTACGAGCAGTACTTC. Its translation is CASSWGVFYEQYF. The whole variable domain, remainder taken from reference TRBV7-8 and TRBJ2-7, is GAGVSQSPRYKVAKRGQDVALRCDPISGHVSLFWYQQALGQGPEFLTYFQNEAQLDKSGLPSDRFFAERPEGSVSTLKIQRTQQEDSAVYLCASSWGVFYEQYFGPGTRLTVT.

The sample holds many counts of this clonotype. The chain joins TRBV6-1 to TRBJ1-1; D is possibly TRBD1 (5 bases). The V and J ends lost 10 bases and 0 bases respectively, with 18 bases between them. The CDR3 is 15 amino acids. The germline V gene encodes CDR1 MNHNS and CDR2 SASEGT. The CDR3 reads CATLRDYWVNTEAFF. CDR3 coding DNA: TGTGCCACCCTCAGGGATTACTGGGTGAACACTGAAGCTTTCTTT.

This chain uses TRBV7-9 with TRBJ2-2, with TRBD2 identical over 11 bases. The V gene end was trimmed by 2 bases and the J gene end by 11 bases; junction bases not matched to a gene: 1. The CDR3 runs to 13 residues. In germline, CDR1 is SEHNR, CDR2 FQNEAQ (reference sequence). In nucleotides, the CDR3 is TGTGCCAGCAGCTTAAGACTAGCGGGAGAGCTGTTTTTT. Its protein is CASSLRLAGELFF.

In the case of this clonotype: The CDR3 ends on some other residue instead of the conserved phenylalanine or tryptophan, so this is likely a read error. The gene calls are TRBV29-1 and TRBJ2-5; D not resolved. The J call may be incorrect, as the DNA end agrees better with TRBJ2-1. The CDR3 is 13 amino acids. The germline V gene has CDR1 SQVTM and CDR2 ANQGSEA. The CDR3 DNA reads TGCAGCGTTGAAAAAAACGCCTACAATGAGCAGTTCATC. Translation: CSVEKNAYNEQFI.

This clonotype was seen a handful of times. This sequence joins TRBV20-1 and TRBJ1-3, with D unclear. The germline V and J ends were trimmed by 6 bases and 7 bases, with 22 bases remaining between them. The CDR3 has 15 amino acids. CDR1 is DFQATT, CDR2 SNEGSKA, per germline (reference sequence). This CDR3 reads CSASDPKKSWNTIYF. For the CDR3, the DNA is TGCAGTGCCTCCGACCCGAAGAAATCGTGGAACACCATATATTTT.

This rearrangement joins TRBV9 to TRBJ2-5; 9 positions match TRBD1. The J call may be faulty, since TRBJ2-1 better matches the DNA end. CDR3 length: 16 residues. The V gene's germline CDR1 is SGDLS and CDR2 YYNGEE. The CDR3 coding sequence is TGTGCCAGCAGCGTAGGATCGGACAGGGGACAGAATGAGCAGTTCTTC. Translated, it gives CASSVGSDRGQNEQFF.

This clonotype was found many times. This chain uses TRBV7-2 with TRBJ1-4; D remains ambiguous. Deletions cut 1 base from V and 4 bases from J, with 7 bases between. CDR1 and CDR2 from the germline V gene are SGHTA and FQGNSA. CDR3 length equals 14 residues. The CDR3 DNA is TGTGCCAGCAGCTTAGACGGAATTAATGAAAAACTGTTTTTT. Translation: CASSLDGINEKLFF.

This clonotype appeared many times. V usage is TRBV19 and J usage is TRBJ1-4; tentatively, D is TRBD1 (6 bases). This CDR3 comprises 17 residues. Germline CDR1 and CDR2: LNHDA and SQIVND (reference sequence). Deletions cut 6 bases from V and 0 bases from J, with 17 bases between. The chain's CDR3 is CASRDRYQRATNEKLFF. The CDR3 bases are TGTGCCAGTAGGGACAGATATCAAAGGGCAACTAATGAAAAACTGTTTTTT. Looking up the rest from reference TRBV19 and TRBJ1-4 gives the full variable domain: DGGITQSPKYLFRKEGQNVTLSCEQNLNHDAMYWYRQDPGQGLRLIYYSQIVNDFQKGDIAEGYSVSREKKESFPLTVTSAQKNPTAFYLCASRDRYQRATNEKLFFGSGTQLSVL.

This clonotype was picked up many times. CDR3 region: CASSLGQGVRYTF. CDR3 nucleotides: TGTGCCAGCAGTTTAGGACAGGGGGTACGCTACACCTTC. The chain couples TRBV12-3 or TRBV12-4 to TRBJ1-2, with 9 nucleotides matching TRBD1. V gave up 1 base and J gave up 9 bases; unmatched junction bases: 3. The CDR3 consists of 13 residues.

The chain combines TRBV15 with TRBJ1-5; D is undetermined. V lost 2 bases and J lost 1, with 15 bases in between. The CDR3 is 17 amino acids. Looked up from germline, CDR1 is LNHNV and CDR2 is YYDKDF (reference sequence). CDR3 DNA sequence: TGTGCCACCAGCAGACCCTCGACCACTCCCAGCAATCAGCCCCAGCATTTT. Protein sequence: CATSRPSTTPSNQPQHF.

This clonotype was counted many times. A read error may produce the germline difference seen at one junction end. V and J are TRBV7-7 and TRBJ2-7; D is uncertain. The CDR3 runs 13 residues. Germline V gene sequence: CDR1 SSHAT, CDR2 FNYEAQ (reference sequence). The CDR3 coding sequence is TGTGCTAGCAGCCGAGGACGGACCTACGAGCAGTACTTC. The encoded protein is CASSRGRTYEQYF.

Only a few counts were recorded for this clonotype. The chain carries TRBV2 and TRBJ2-7, with 11 bases identical to TRBD2. This CDR3 is built from 13 residues. CDR1 is SNHLY, CDR2 FYNNEI, per germline. Trimming removed 5 bases from V and 6 bases from J; junction bases left unmatched: 3. The CDR3 DNA sequence: TGTGCCAGCAGTTATCTAGCGGGAGGCGAGCAGTACTTC. It specifies CASSYLAGGEQYF.

J is TRBJ1-5 and V is TRBV5-5; tentative D call: TRBD1 (6 bases). Germline assignment: CDR1 SGHKS and CDR2 YYEKEE (reference sequence). V gave up 2 bases and J gave up 4 bases, with 13 bases separating them. The CDR3 consists of 15 residues. The chain's CDR3 is CASSLEAGENQPQHF. The CDR3 DNA is TGTGCCAGCAGCTTAGAAGCAGGGGAAAATCAGCCCCAGCATTTT.

The V call is TRBV5-1, the J call TRBJ1-2; no reliable D call. Trimming cost V 3 bases and J 2 bases, with 14 bases left between them. CDR3 length: 15 residues. Per the germline V gene, CDR1 is SGHRS and CDR2 is YFSETQ. CDR3 amino acids: CASSSLGQPNYGYTF. CDR3 sequence (DNA): TGCGCCAGCAGCTCCCTCGGGCAGCCCAACTATGGCTACACCTTC.

This clonotype showed up many times. The chain carries TRBV7-6 and TRBJ1-1, with unresolved D. The germline gives CDR1 SGHVS, CDR2 FNYEAQ. CDR3 length: 15 residues. Between the trimmed V and J ends, which lost 0 bases and 0 bases, there was a span of 8 bases. DNA of the CDR3: TGTGCCAGCAGCTTAGCAGGGAACCTGAACACTGAAGCTTTCTTT. Translated, it gives CASSLAGNLNTEAFF.

The V call is TRBV3-1, the J call TRBJ2-2, with 10 bases that match TRBD2. The CDR3 has 17 residues. The germline CDR1 and CDR2 sequences are LGHDT and YNNKEL (reference sequence). V was clipped by 1 base and J by 6 bases; unmatched bases: 8. The CDR3 DNA sequence: TGTGCCAGCAGCCAAGGATCACTAGCGGGGCGACCCGGGGAGCTGTTTTTT. It specifies CASSQGSLAGRPGELFF.

This clonotype was detected ten times or more. V is TRBV12-3 or TRBV12-4 and J is TRBJ1-1; D may be TRBD1 (6 bases). V lost 6 bases and J lost 0, with 8 bases in between. CDR3 length: 13 amino acids. The CDR3 here is CASRDRLNTEAFF. In DNA form, the CDR3 reads TGTGCCAGCAGGGACAGACTGAACACTGAAGCTTTCTTT.

This clonotype was counted between two and nine times. The rearrangement joins TRBV10-3 to TRBJ2-7, with 8 bases identical to TRBD1. Unmatched junction bases numbered 3, after V lost 5 bases and J lost 0 bases. In germline, CDR1 is ENHRY, CDR2 SYGVKD. This CDR3 region has 14 residues. In nucleotides, the CDR3 is TGTGCCATCAGTCGGACAGGGATCTCCTACGAGCAGTACTTC. Translation gives CAISRTGISYEQYF.